This TCR beta chain was recovered during a study of blood T cells in healthy people across ages. The use of a sample-barcoded 5' primer and a J-beta primer mix characterized a second PCR of about 6 to 11 cycles. Each cDNA molecule, via a template-switch adaptor with 12 random nucleotides, was tagged. In TCRdb, the 5' RACE reads were re-called with MiXCR into one record per CDR3 protein. The sample has 650,000 to 700,000 distinct CDR3 sequences; 52% are singletons. Notes on this clonotype: Its antigen is not known.

The germline V and J ends were trimmed by 6 bases and 4 bases, with 15 bases remaining between them. There are 14 residues in the CDR3. The germline V gene has CDR1 SEHNR and CDR2 FQNEAQ (reference sequence). Findings and limits, study-wide: Across the age range, TCR beta diversity per million T cells fell in a roughly linear way. Nothing was known about donor CMV status, and this possibly confounded expanded clonotype changes.

The study recruited healthy Caucasian donors from Russia who were aged roughly 6 to 95. This TCR was sampled from a woman of 80 years or more in good health. Sequencing was done on a sample of blood. This rearrangement joins TRBV7-9 to TRBJ1-1; D is perhaps TRBD1 (5 bases). The CDR3 reads CASSRAGAVTEAFF. CDR3 bases: TGTGCCAGCAGTCGCGCCGGGGCCGTCACTGAAGCTTTCTTT.